A single sample is the source of the 15 T cell receptor beta chains below, sequenced in a study of T cell responses to AZD1222 COVID-19 vaccine. Some clones are missing from TCRdb's copy, which holds only in-frame ones; the method was immunoSEQ multiplex PCR. The sample has approximately 35,000 clones; approximately 90% are singletons. Sequenced material: peripheral blood, taken 28 days after the second AZD1222 dose. These receptors originate from an adult who received the AZD1222 COVID-19 vaccine.

The chain is built from TRBV7-9 and TRBJ2-3; D uncertain. With 1 base removed from V and 1 base from J, the gap between germline ends came to 6 bases. CDR3 length: 14 residues. CDR1 is SEHNR and CDR2 is FQNEAQ in the germline V gene (reference sequence). The CDR3: CASSLVLGTDTQYF. In nucleotides, the CDR3 is TGTGCCAGCAGCTTAGTGCTGGGCACAGATACGCAGTATTTT.

The chain carries TRBV7-9 and TRBJ1-4, with D unresolved. V was pared by 1 base and J by 3 bases, with 6 bases between. This CDR3 has 14 amino acids. Per the germline V gene, CDR1 is SEHNR and CDR2 is FQNEAQ (reference sequence). The CDR3 region has the DNA TGTGCCAGCAGCTTAGGGGGAGCTAATGAAAAACTGTTTTTT. Protein: CASSLGGANEKLFF.

The chain is built from TRBV7-9 and TRBJ2-1, with 7 bases fitting TRBD2. This CDR3 contains 13 residues. From germline, CDR1 is SEHNR and CDR2 FQNEAQ (reference sequence). Germline trimming cut 2 bases from V and 10 bases from J; bases unmatched to any gene: 5. CDR3 DNA sequence: TGTGCCAGCAGCTTATATCAAGCGGGAGAGCAGTTCTTC. Protein product: CASSLYQAGEQFF.

The rearrangement links TRBV11-2 to TRBJ1-2, with unresolved D. The CDR3 has 14 residues. Germline CDR1 is SGHAT and CDR2 is FQNNGV. V dropped 1 base and J dropped 8 bases, with 14 bases sitting between them. The CDR3 sequence is CASSLVGSPGGYTF. The CDR3 bases are TGTGCCAGCAGCTTAGTTGGGTCCCCGGGGGGCTACACCTTC.

This rearrangement joins TRBV6-5 to TRBJ1-2; a weak D match, TRBD1 (5 bases). In germline, CDR1 is MNHEY, CDR2 SVGAGI. The V end was cut by 2 bases, the J end by 4 bases, with 17 bases between. The CDR3 extends over 16 amino acids. CDR3 nucleotides: TGTGCCAGCAGTTACGGCCCCGGAGGGGATCTCTATGGCTACACCTTC. This sequence encodes CASSYGPGGDLYGYTF.

This CDR3 reads CAWSPDGLGGYTF. CDR3 DNA: TGTGCCTGGAGTCCCGATGGGCTGGGTGGCTACACCTTC. The rearrangement uses TRBV30 and TRBJ1-2; D is undetermined. The germline V gene encodes CDR1 GTSNPN and CDR2 SVGIG (reference sequence). This CDR3 region has 13 residues. V was pared by 2 bases and J by 7 bases, with 14 bases between.

The chain has TRBV18 and TRBJ1-1, with D possibly TRBD1 on 5 matching bases. With 3 bases removed from V and 2 bases from J, the gap between germline ends came to 7 bases. From germline, CDR1 is KGHSH and CDR2 LQKENI. The CDR3 is made up of 13 amino acids. CDR3 nucleotides: TGTGCCAGCTCACCGGGACCTAACACTGAAGCTTTCTTT. This codes for CASSPGPNTEAFF. Based on the CDR3 plus reference TRBV18 and TRBJ1-1, the full variable domain is NAGVMQNPRHLVRRRGQEARLRCSPMKGHSHVYWYRQLPEEGLKFMVYLQKENIIDESGMPKERFSAEFPKEGPSILRIQQVVRGDSAAYFCASSPGPNTEAFFGQGTRLTVV.

This clone was counted once. The rearrangement joins TRBV28 to TRBJ2-7; a weak D match, TRBD2 (6 bases). From germline, CDR1 is MDHEN and CDR2 SYDVKM. The CDR3 runs 12 residues. V shed 3 bases and J shed 6 bases, with 9 bases lying between them. This CDR3 reads CASSFWGGEQYF. The CDR3 DNA reads as TGTGCCAGCAGTTTCTGGGGAGGCGAGCAGTACTTC.

The chain carries TRBV13 and TRBJ1-3; 8 bases are a match to TRBD1. The CDR3 consists of 16 residues. Trimming cost V 3 bases and J 0 bases; bases outside gene matches: 4. CDR1 is PRHDT, CDR2 FYEKMQ, per germline (reference sequence). The CDR3 reads CASSFRTGTSGNTIYF. CDR3 in DNA: TGTGCCAGCAGCTTCCGGACAGGGACCTCTGGAAACACCATATATTTT.

The V call is TRBV18, the J call TRBJ1-5; TRBD1 matches 9 bases. This CDR3 is 15 amino acids long. V lost 4 bases to trimming and J lost 3 bases; unmatched junction nucleotides: 4. In germline, CDR1 is KGHSH, CDR2 LQKENI. The chain's CDR3 is CASSLGTGSNQPQHF. The CDR3 bases are TGTGCCAGCTCACTTGGGACAGGGTCCAATCAGCCCCAGCATTTT.

The chain combines TRBV5-1 with TRBJ1-2, with 8 bases aligning to TRBD1. Germline loops: CDR1 SGHRS, CDR2 YFSETQ. Losses at the gene ends were 3 bases for V and 8 bases for J; bases not matched to a gene: 9. The CDR3 loop spans 14 amino acids. The CDR3 DNA reads TGCGCCAGCAGCTGGGACAGGAGGACGGAAGGCTACACCTTC. Encoded protein: CASSWDRRTEGYTF.

The chain recombines TRBV7-2 with TRBJ2-5, with TRBD2 matching 11 bases. Germline lookup yields CDR1 SGHTA and CDR2 FQGNSA. V shed 0 bases, J shed 2 bases, and the junction held 2 bases outside the gene matches. The CDR3 spans 16 residues. The DNA for the CDR3 is TGTGCCAGCAGCTTAGCCCTAGCGGGGGGTCAAGAGACCCAGTACTTC. Translating gives CASSLALAGGQETQYF.

Only a few counts were recorded for this clone. This CDR3 is CASSLRTSGSSYEQYF. CDR3 in DNA: TGCGCCAGCAGCTTGCGGACTAGCGGGAGCTCCTACGAGCAGTACTTC. V and J are TRBV5-1 and TRBJ2-7; TRBD2 agrees at 13 bases. Looked up from germline, CDR1 is SGHRS and CDR2 is YFSETQ. CDR3 length: 16 amino acids. Trimming took 1 base from V and 0 from J; bases not matched to a gene: 1.

The chain couples TRBV7-3 to TRBJ1-3, with 7 positions matching TRBD1. Germline CDR1 SGHTA, CDR2 FQGTGA. The ends lost 2 bases at V and 4 bases at J; junction bases unmatched: 8. The CDR3 length is 16 residues. The CDR3 DNA is TGTGCCAGCAGCTTACATAAACAGGGGCCCGGAAACACCATATATTTT. This gives the protein CASSLHKQGPGNTIYF.

Only one count was recorded for this clone. J is TRBJ2-5 and V is TRBV7-6; 8 nucleotides agree with TRBD2. The germline V gene encodes CDR1 SGHVS and CDR2 FNYEAQ. The CDR3 totals 14 residues. Trimming at V came to 6 bases and at J to 2 bases, leaving 5 bases not matched to a gene. CDR3 protein: CASSPIAGQETQYF. The CDR3 DNA reads TGTGCCAGCAGTCCGATAGCGGGGCAAGAGACCCAGTACTTC.